The text below deals with one T cell receptor (beta chain). Source study methods: Amplification from reference gene primers served as the basis for estimated nucleated cell counts. The method was immunoSEQ multiplex PCR; TCRdb's version includes in-frame clones alone and lacks a portion of them. V, J and clone size are taken as reported in that table, and D and trimming were inferred from the DNA itself. The sample has some 120,000 clones, roughly 80% seen once. This entry belongs to a study of blood T cell repertoires in COVID-19. Study-wide background: Donors in the United States, Italy and Spain gave samples during acute or convalescent COVID-19. PBMCs, B-cell-depleted T cells, or T cells provided the cDNA or gDNA that made up the material.

Input material: peripheral blood. This clonotype originated in a man under 40 with acute or convalescent COVID-19.

The CDR3 loop is CASSQQATLVRNTEAFF. The DNA of the CDR3 is TGTGCCAGCAGCCAACAGGCTACCCTGGTTAGGAACACTGAAGCTTTCTTT. This sequence joins TRBV3-1 (or the pseudogene TRBV3-2) and TRBJ1-1; D is unresolved. Trimming shortened V by 2 bases and J by 1 base, and 17 bases separated the two germline ends. The CDR3 is 17 amino acids. The V gene's germline CDR1 is LGHDT and CDR2 YNNKEL (reference sequence).